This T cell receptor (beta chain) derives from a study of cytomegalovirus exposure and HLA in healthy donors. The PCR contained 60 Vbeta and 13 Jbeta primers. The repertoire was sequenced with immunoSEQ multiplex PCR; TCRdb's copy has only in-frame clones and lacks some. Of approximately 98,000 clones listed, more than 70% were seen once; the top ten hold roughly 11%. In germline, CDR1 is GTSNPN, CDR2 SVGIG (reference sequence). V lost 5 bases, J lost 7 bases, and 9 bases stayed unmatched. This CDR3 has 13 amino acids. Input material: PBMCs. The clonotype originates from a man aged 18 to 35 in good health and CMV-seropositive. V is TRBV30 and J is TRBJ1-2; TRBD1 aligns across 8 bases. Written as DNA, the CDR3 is TGTGCCTGGGACAGGGGCAGGGTAATTGGCTACACCTTC. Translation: CAWDRGRVIGYTF.